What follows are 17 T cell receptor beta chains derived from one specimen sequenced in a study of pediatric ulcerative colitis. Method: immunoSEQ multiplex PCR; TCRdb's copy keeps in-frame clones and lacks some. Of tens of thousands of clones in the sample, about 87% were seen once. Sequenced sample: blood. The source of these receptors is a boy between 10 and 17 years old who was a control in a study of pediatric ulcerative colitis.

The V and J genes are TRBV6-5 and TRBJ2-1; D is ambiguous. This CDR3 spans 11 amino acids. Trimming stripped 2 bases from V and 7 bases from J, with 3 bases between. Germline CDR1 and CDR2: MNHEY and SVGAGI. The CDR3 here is CASSYANEQFF. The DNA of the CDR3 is TGTGCCAGCAGTTACGCGAATGAGCAGTTCTTC.

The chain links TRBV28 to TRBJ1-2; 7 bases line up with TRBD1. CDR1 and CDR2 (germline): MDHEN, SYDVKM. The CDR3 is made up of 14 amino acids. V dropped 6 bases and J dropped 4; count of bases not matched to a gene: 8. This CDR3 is CASSFPTGSYGYTF. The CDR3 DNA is TGTGCCAGCAGCTTTCCGACAGGGAGCTATGGCTACACCTTC.

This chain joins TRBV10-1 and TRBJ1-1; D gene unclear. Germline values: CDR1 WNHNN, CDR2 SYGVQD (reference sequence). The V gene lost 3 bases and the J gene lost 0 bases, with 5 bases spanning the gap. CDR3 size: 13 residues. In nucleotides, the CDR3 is TGCGCCAGCAGTGACGCAGTGAACACTGAAGCTTTCTTT. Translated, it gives CASSDAVNTEAFF.

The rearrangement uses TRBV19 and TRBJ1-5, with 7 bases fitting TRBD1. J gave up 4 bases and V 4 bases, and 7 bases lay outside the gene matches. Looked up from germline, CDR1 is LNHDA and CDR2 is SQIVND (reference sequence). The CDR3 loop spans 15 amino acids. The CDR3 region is CASSRETGLNQPQHF. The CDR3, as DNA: TGTGCCAGTAGTAGGGAGACAGGGTTGAATCAGCCCCAGCATTTT.

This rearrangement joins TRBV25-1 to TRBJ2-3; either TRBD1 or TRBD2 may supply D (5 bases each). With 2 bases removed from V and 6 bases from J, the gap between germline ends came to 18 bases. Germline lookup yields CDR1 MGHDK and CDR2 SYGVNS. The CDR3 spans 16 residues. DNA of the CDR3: TGTGCCAGCAGTGAAACGGGTGGGGGTCTTGAGGATACGCAGTATTTT. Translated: CASSETGGGLEDTQYF.

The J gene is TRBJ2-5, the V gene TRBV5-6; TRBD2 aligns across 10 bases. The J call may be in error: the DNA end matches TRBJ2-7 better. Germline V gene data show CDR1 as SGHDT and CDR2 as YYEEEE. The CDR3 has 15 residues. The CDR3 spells CASSLETSGSYEQYF. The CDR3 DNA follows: TGTGCCAGCAGCTTGGAGACTAGCGGGTCCTACGAGCAGTACTTC.

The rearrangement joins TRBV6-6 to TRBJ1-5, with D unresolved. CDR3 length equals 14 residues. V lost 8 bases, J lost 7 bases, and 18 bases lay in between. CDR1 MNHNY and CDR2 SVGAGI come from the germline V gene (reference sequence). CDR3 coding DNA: TGTGCCAGCCAATCAGGAGGGTACGGGCAGCCCCAGCATTTT. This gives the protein CASQSGGYGQPQHF.

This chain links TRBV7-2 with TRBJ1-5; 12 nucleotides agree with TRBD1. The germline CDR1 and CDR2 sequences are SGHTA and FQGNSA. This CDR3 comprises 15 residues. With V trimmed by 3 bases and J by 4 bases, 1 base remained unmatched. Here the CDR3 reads CASSLGQGANQPQHF. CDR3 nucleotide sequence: TGTGCCAGCAGCTTGGGACAGGGGGCAAATCAGCCCCAGCATTTT. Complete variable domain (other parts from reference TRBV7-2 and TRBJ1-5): GAGVSQSPSNKVTEKGKDVELRCDPISGHTALYWYRQSLGQGLEFLIYFQGNSAPDKSGLPSDRFSAERTGGSVSTLTIQRTQQEDSAVYLCASSLGQGANQPQHFGDGTRLSIL.

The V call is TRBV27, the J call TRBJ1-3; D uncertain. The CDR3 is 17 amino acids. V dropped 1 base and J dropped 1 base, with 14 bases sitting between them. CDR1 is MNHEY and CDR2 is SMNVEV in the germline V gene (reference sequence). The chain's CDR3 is CASSLFGEGGSGNTIYF. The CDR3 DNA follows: TGTGCCAGCAGTTTATTTGGGGAGGGAGGGTCTGGAAACACCATATATTTT.

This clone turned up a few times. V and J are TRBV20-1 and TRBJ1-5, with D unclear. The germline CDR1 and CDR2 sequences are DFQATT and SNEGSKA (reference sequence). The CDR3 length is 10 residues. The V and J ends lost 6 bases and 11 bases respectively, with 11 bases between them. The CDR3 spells CSASSWAQHF. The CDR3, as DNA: TGCAGTGCCTCCTCTTGGGCCCAGCATTTT.

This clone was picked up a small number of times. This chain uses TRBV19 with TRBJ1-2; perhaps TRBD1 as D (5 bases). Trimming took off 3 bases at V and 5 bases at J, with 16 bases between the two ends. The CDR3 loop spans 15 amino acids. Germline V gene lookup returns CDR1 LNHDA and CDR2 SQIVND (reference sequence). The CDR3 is CASSIGDSDTYGYTF. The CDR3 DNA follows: TGTGCCAGTAGTATTGGTGACAGTGATACTTATGGCTACACCTTC.

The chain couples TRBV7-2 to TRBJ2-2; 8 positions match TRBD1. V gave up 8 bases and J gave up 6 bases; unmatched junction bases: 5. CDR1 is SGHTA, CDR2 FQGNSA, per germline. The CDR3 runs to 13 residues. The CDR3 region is CASPGQGAGELFF. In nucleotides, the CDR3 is TGTGCCAGCCCTGGACAGGGTGCCGGGGAGCTGTTTTTT.

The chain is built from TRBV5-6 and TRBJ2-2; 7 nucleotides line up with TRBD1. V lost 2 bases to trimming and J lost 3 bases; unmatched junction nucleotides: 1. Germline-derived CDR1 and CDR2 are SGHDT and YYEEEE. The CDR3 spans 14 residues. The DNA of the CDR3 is TGTGCCAGCAGCTTTGGACAGGACACCGGGGAGCTGTTTTTT. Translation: CASSFGQDTGELFF.

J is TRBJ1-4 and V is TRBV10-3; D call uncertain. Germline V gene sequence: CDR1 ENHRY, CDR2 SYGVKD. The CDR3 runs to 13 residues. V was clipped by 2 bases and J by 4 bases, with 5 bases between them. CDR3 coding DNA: TGTGCCATCAGTGAGGGCGGTAATGAAAAACTGTTTTTT. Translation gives CAISEGGNEKLFF.

CDR3 coding DNA: TGTGCCAGCTCACCCCACATGAGCGAACCCACCTACGAGCAGTACTTC. Translated: CASSPHMSEPTYEQYF. V usage is TRBV18 and J usage is TRBJ2-7, with D hard to call. With 3 bases removed from V and 2 bases from J, the gap between germline ends came to 17 bases. The length of the CDR3 is 16 residues. CDR1 and CDR2 from the germline V gene are KGHSH and LQKENI.

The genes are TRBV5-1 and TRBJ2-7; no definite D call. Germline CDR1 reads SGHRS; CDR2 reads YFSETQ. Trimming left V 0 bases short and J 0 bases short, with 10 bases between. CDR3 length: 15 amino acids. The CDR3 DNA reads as TGCGCCAGCAGCTTGGAGGGCAGGTACTCCTACGAGCAGTACTTC. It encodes CASSLEGRYSYEQYF.

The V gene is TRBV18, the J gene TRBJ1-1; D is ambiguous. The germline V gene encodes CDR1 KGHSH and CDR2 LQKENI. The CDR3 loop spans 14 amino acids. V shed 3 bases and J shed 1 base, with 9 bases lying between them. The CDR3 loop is CASSPSEQNTEAFF. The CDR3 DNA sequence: TGTGCCAGCTCACCCTCCGAACAGAACACTGAAGCTTTCTTT.